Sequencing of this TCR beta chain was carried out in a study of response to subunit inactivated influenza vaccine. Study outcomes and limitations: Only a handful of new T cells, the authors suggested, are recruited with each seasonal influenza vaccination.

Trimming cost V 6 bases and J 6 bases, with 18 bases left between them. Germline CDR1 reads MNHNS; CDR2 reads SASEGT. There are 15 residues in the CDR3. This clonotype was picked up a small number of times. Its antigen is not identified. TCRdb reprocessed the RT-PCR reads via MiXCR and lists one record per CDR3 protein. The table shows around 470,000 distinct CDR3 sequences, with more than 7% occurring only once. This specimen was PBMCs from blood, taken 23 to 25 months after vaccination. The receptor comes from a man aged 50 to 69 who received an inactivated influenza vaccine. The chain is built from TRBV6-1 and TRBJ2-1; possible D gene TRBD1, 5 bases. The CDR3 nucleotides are TGTGCCAGCAGCGCGACAGCCAGGGCCCGCAATGAGCAGTTCTTC. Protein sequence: CASSATARARNEQFF.